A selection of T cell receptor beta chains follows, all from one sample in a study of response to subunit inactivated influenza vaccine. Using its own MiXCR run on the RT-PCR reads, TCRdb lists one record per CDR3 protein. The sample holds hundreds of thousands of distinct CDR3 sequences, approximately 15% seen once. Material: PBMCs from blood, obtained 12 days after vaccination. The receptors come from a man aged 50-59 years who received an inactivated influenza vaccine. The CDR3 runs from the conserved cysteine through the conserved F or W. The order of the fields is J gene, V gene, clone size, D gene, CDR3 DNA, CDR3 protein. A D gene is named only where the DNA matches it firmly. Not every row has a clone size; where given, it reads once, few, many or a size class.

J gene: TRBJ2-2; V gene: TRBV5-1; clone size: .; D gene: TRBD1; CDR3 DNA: TGCGCCAGTACTTCAAAGGGGGCCGGCGGGGAGCTGTTTTTT; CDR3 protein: CASTSKGAGGELFF
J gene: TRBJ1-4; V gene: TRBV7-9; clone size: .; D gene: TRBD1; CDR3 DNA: TGTGCCAGCAGTCAAACAGGGGCCGAAAAACTGTTTTTT; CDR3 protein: CASSQTGAEKLFF
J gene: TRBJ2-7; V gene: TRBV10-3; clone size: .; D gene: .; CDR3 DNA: TGTACCGTGGGGCAGTCATCCTACGAGCAGTACTTC; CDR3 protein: CTVGQSSYEQYF
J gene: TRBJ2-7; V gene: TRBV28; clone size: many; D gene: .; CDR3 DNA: TGTGCCAATCCGCAGTACGAGCAGTACTTC; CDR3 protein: CANPQYEQYF
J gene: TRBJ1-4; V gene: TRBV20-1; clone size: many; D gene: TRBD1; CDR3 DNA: TGCAGTGCTACGGACAGGGGTGAAAAACTGTTTTTT; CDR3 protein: CSATDRGEKLFF
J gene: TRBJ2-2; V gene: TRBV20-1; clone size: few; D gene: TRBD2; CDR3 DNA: TGCAGTGCTAGAGCAGGCGGGAGGGCGAGCACCGGGGAGCTGTTTTTT; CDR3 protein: CSARAGGRASTGELFF
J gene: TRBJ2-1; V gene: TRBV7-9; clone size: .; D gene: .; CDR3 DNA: TGTGCCAGCAGCTTAGTTTTGAGCGGCAATGAGCAGTTCTTC; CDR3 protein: CASSLVLSGNEQFF
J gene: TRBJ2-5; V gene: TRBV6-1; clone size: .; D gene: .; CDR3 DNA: TGTGCCAGCACCAGGGAGCCCCTGTACCAAGAGACCCAGTACTTC; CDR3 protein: CASTREPLYQETQYF
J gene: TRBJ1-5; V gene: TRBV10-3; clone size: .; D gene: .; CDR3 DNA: TGTGCCATCAGTGAAAAGCCGGCTGTTCCTTATAGCAATCAGCCCCAGCATTTT; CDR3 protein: CAISEKPAVPYSNQPQHF
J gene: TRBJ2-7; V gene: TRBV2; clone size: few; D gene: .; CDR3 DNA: TGTGCCAGCATCCCAGAGGGGCGTCGCTACGAGCAGTACTTC; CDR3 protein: CASIPEGRRYEQYF
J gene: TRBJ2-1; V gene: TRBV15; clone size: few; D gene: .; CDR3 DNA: TGTGCCACCAGCAGAGGGGGGCTCTACAATGAGCAGTTCTTC; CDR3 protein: CATSRGGLYNEQFF
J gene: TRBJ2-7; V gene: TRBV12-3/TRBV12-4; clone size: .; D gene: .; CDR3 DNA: TGTGCCAGCAGCAGGGGGGGTGGGATCCTCTACGAGCAGTACTTC; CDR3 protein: CASSRGGGILYEQYF
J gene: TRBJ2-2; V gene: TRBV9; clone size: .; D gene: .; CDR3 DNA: TGTGCCAGCAGCGTACCGCGACAGGACCAGAACACCGGGGAGCTGTTTTTT; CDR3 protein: CASSVPRQDQNTGELFF
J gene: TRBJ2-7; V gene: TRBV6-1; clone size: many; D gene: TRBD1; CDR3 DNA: TGTGCCAGCAGTAATCACGGGACAGGGAGGACCTACGAGCAGTACTTC; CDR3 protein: CASSNHGTGRTYEQYF
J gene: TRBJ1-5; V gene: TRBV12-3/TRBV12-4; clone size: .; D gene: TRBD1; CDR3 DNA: TGTGCCAGCAAAGGGACAGGGCTGGGTCAGCCCCAGCATTTT; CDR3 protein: CASKGTGLGQPQHF
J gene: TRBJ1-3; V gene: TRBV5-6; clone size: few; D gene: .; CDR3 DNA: TGTGCCAGCAGCTGGCGACTGCACTCTGGAAACACCATATATTTT; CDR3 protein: CASSWRLHSGNTIYF
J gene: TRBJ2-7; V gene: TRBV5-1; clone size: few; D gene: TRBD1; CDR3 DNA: TGCGCCAGCAGCTTGTACTGGGACAGGGCCTACGAGCAGTACTTC; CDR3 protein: CASSLYWDRAYEQYF
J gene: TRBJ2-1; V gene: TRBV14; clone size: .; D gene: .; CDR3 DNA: TGTGCCAGCAGCCTAATAGGACTGCCAAGGGTCAGTGAGCAGTTCTTC; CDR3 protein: CASSLIGLPRVSEQFF
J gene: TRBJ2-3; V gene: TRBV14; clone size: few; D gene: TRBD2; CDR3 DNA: TGTGCCAGCAGCCAAGATCGCATGGGACTAGCGGGAAGCACAGATACGCAGTATTTT; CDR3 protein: CASSQDRMGLAGSTDTQYF
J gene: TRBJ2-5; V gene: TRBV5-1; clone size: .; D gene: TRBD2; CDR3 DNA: TGCGCCAGCAGCTTGGGGGCGGGGGGGCCCCAAGAGACCCAGTACTTC; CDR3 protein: CASSLGAGGPQETQYF
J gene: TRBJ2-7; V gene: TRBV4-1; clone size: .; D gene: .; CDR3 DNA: TGCGCCAGCAGCCAAATGGGGGGATCCTACGAGCAGTACTTC; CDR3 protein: CASSQMGGSYEQYF
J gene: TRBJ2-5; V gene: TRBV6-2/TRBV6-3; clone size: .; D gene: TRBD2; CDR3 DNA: TGTGCCAGCACCCAACTAGCGGGAGTTCGAGAGACCCGGTACTTC; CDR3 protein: CASTQLAGVRETRYF
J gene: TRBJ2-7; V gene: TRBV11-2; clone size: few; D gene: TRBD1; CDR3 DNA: TGTGCCAGCAGCTTAGACTCAGGGGGCACATACGAGCAGTACTTC; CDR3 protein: CASSLDSGGTYEQYF
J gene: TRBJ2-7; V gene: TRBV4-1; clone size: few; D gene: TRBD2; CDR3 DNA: TGCGCCAGCAGCCAAGATTATAGTTTCGGTAGCGGGAGGTATTGGGTATGGCTCTACGAGCAGTACTTC; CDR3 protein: CASSQDYSFGSGRYWVWLYEQYF
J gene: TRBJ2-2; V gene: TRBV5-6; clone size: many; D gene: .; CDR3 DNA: TGTGCCAGCAGCTTGGTCGGGCGGACCGGGGAGCTGTTTTTT; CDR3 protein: CASSLVGRTGELFF
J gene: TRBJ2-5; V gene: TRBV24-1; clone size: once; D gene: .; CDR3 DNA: TGTGCCACCAGTGGAGTGGGGGGGGCAGAGACCCAGTACTTC; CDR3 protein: CATSGVGGAETQYF
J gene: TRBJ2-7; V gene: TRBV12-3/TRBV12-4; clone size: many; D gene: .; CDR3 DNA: TGTGCCAGCAGTTATGGACACTCCTTAAACGAGCAGTACTTC; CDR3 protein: CASSYGHSLNEQYF
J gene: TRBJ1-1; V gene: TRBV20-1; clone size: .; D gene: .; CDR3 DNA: TGCAGTGCCCTCAAGGGAGTCACTGAAGCTTTCTTT; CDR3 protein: CSALKGVTEAFF
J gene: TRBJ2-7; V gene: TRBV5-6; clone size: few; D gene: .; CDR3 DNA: TGTGCCAGCAGCTTGGGGCAGGGGATGTTCAACGAGCAGTACTTC; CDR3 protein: CASSLGQGMFNEQYF
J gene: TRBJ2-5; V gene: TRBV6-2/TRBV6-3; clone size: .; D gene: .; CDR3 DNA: TGTGCCAGCAGTTACTCGAGCCCCGCGGAGACCCAGTACTTC; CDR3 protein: CASSYSSPAETQYF
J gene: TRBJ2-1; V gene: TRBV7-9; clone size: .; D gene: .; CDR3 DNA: TGTGCCAGCAGCTTGGGGACTGGGCAGGAGCAGTTCTTC; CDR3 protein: CASSLGTGQEQFF
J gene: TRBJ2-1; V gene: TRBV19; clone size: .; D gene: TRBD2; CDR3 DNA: TGTGCCAGTAGTATAGGGGGGGGTTCCTACAATGAGCAGTTCTTC; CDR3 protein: CASSIGGGSYNEQFF
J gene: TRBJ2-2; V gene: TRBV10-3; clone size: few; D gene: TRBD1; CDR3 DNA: TGTGCCACAAGGGGACAGGGGATTAACACCGGGGAGCTGTTTTTT; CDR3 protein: CATRGQGINTGELFF
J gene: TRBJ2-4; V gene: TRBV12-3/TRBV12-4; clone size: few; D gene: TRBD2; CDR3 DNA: TGTGCCAGCAACCCGGGGGGGGGAATCGGAGCCAAAAACATTCAGTACTTC; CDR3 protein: CASNPGGGIGAKNIQYF
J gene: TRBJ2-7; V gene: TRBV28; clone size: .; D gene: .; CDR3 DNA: TGTGCCAGCAGTCGAACGGGACGGTGGCGCGAGCAGTACTTC; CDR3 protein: CASSRTGRWREQYF
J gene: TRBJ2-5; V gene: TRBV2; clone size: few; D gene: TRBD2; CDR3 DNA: TGTGCCAGCAAGCGGGGGGAACAAGAGACCCAGTACTTC; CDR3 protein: CASKRGEQETQYF
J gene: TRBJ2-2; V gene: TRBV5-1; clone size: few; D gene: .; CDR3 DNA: TGCGCCAGCAGCTTGGCCCTTAGTATTAACACCGGGGAGCTGTTTTTT; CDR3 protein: CASSLALSINTGELFF
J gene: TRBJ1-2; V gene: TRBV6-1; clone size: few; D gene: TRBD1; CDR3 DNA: TGTGCCAGCAGACGTGGGGCAGGGGGCGATGGCTACACCTTC; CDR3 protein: CASRRGAGGDGYTF
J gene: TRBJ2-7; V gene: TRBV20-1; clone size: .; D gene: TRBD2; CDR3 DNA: TGCAGTGCTGAAAAGACACGGACTAGCGCCTACGAGCAGTACTTC; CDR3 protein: CSAEKTRTSAYEQYF
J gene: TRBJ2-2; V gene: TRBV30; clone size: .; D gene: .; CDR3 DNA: TGTGCCTGGACCCTCGGTGGAGGGGAGCTGTTTTTT; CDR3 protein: CAWTLGGGELFF
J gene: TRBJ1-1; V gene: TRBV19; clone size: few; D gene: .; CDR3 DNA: TGTGCCAGTAGTCAACAGGGCAGACGGAACACTGAAGCTTTCTTT; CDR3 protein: CASSQQGRRNTEAFF
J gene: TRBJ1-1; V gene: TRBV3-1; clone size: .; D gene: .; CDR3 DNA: TGTGCCAGCAGCCAAAACCCGGGGGGGTCCGAGGAACTGAACACTGAAGCTTTCTTT; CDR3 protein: CASSQNPGGSEELNTEAFF
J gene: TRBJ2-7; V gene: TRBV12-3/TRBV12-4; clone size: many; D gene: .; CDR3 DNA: TGTGCCAGCAGTACTTTCATGGATTCCTACGAGCAGTACTTC; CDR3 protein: CASSTFMDSYEQYF
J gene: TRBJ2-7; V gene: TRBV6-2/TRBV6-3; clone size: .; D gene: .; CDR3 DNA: TGTGCCAGCAGACCCTCCGGGGCGCGATTTGCAACCGAGCAGTACTTC; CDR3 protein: CASRPSGARFATEQYF
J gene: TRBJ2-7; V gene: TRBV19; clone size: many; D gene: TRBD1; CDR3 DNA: TGTGCCAGTAGTACCACGGACAGGGCGGGCGAGCAGTACTTC; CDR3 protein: CASSTTDRAGEQYF
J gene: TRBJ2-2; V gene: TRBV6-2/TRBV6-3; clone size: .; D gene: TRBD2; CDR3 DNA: TGTGCCAGCAGCTCCTACGGACTAGCAACAGGGGAGCTGTTTTTT; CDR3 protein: CASSSYGLATGELFF